The clone carrying this T cell receptor beta chain was counted between two and nine times. This sample is drawn from a study of early T cells in non-severe SARS-CoV-2 infection. In TCRdb, the 5' RACE reads were re-called with MiXCR into one record per CDR3 protein. This table has approximately 70,000 distinct CDR3 sequences, 5% appearing once. There are 14 residues in the CDR3. Germline values: CDR1 SNHLY, CDR2 FYNNEI. Trimming took off 4 bases at V and 4 bases at J, with 13 bases between the two ends. The specimen was whole blood, collected at baseline. This chain uses TRBV2 with TRBJ1-1, with a tentative D call TRBD1 (5 bases). The source is an adult who was a healthcare worker with PCR-confirmed SARS-CoV-2 infection or an uninfected control (not recorded which). CDR3 in DNA: TGTGCCAGCAGTGTACAGGAGGGAGCCACTGAAGCTTTCTTT. Protein sequence: CASSVQEGATEAFF.